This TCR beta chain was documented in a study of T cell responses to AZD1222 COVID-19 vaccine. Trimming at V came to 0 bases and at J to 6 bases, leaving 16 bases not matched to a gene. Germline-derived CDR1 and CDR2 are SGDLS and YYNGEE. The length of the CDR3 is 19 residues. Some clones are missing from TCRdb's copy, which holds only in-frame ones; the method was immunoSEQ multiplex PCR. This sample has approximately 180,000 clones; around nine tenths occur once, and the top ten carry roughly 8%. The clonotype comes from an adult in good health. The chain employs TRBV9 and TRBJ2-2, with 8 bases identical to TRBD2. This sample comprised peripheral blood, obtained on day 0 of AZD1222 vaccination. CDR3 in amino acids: CASSVATGAAGAGPGELFF. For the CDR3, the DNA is TGTGCCAGCAGCGTAGCTACCGGGGCAGCGGGGGCCGGGCCCGGGGAGCTGTTTTTT.